Given below is one T cell receptor (beta chain) in context. The data belong to a study of blood T cell repertoires in COVID-19. Overall study: In each case, the material was cDNA or gDNA derived from T cells, B-cell-depleted T cells, or PBMCs.

The CDR3 length is 14 residues. In germline, CDR1 is SGHRS, CDR2 YFSETQ. V lost 5 bases and J lost 5; bases outside the gene matches: 1. Profiling relied on immunoSEQ multiplex PCR, and the TCRdb table lists in-frame clones only, not all of them. Of 250,000 or so clones detected, 85% to 90% appear once; the ten largest clones hold roughly 2.6%. The clonotype originates from a man younger than 40 with COVID-19, enrolled during active disease. The V and J genes are TRBV5-1 and TRBJ2-1, with 13 bases lining up with TRBD2. The sequenced sample was peripheral blood. The CDR3 is CASRGTSGNNEQFF. CDR3 coding DNA: TGCGCCAGCAGGGGGACTAGCGGGAACAATGAGCAGTTCTTC.